A single TCR beta chain is shown here with its context. Trimming cost V 0 bases and J 0 bases, with 18 bases left between them. The CDR3 has 17 amino acids. Germline values: CDR1 GTSNPN, CDR2 SVGIG (reference sequence). The deep-level immunoSEQ assay was used. Repertoires were generated with immunoSEQ multiplex PCR, while TCRdb's copy carries only in-frame clones and drops some. The sample consists of roughly 1.4 million clones, 98% to 99% of them appearing once. This sample was taken from a study of shared clonotypes between healthy human individuals. The chain uses TRBV30 and TRBJ2-7; D is perhaps TRBD1 (5 bases). The TCR comes from a man aged 30 to 39 in good health. The sequenced sample was naive CD4+ T cells sorted from blood. The subset: CD45RA+ positively selected. This CDR3 is CAWSVRVGHPSSYEQYF. For the CDR3, the DNA is TGTGCCTGGAGTGTAAGGGTCGGACACCCCAGCTCCTACGAGCAGTACTTC.